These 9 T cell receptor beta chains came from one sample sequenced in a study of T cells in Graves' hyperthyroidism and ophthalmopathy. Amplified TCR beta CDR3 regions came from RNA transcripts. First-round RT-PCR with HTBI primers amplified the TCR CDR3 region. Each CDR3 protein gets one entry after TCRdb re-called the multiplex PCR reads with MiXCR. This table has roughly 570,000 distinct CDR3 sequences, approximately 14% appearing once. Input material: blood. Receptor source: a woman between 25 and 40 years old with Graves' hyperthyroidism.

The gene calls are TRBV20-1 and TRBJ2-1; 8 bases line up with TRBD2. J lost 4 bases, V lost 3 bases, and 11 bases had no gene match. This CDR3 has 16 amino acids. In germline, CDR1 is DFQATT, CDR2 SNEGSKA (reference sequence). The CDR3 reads CSASEPLQREYNEQFF. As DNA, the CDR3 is TGCAGTGCTAGTGAACCCCTCCAGCGGGAGTACAATGAGCAGTTCTTC.

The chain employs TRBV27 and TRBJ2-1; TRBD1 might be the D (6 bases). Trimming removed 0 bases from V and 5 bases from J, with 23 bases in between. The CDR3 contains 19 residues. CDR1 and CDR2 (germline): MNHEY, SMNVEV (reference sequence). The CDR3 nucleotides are TGTGCCAGCAGTTTATCGCCCATCGGCCAGGGGAATTTGAACAATGAGCAGTTCTTC. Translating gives CASSLSPIGQGNLNNEQFF.

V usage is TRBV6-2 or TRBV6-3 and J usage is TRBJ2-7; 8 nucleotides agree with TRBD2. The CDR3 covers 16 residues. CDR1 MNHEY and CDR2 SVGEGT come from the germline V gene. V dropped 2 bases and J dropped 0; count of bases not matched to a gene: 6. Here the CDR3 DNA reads TGTGCCAGCAGTTACAAGCGGGAGTCGAGCTCCTACGAGCAGTACTTC. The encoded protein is CASSYKRESSSYEQYF.

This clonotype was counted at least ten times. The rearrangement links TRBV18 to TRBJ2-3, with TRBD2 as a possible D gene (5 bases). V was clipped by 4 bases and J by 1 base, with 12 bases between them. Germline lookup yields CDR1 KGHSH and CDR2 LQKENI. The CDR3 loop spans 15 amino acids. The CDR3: CASSQEARGTDTQYF. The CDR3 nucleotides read TGTGCCAGCTCACAGGAGGCTAGAGGCACAGATACGCAGTATTTT. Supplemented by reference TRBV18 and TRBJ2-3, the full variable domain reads NAGVMQNPRHLVRRRGQEARLRCSPMKGHSHVYWYRQLPEEGLKFMVYLQKENIIDESGMPKERFSAEFPKEGPSILRIQQVVRGDSAAYFCASSQEARGTDTQYFGPGTRLTVL.

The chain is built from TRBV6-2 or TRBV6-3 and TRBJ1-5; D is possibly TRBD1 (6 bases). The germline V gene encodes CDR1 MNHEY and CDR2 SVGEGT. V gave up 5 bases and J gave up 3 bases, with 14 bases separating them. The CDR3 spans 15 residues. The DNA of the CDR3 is TGTGCCAGCAGTCTTGGGGGCTTAGTCAATCAGCCCCAGCATTTT. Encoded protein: CASSLGGLVNQPQHF.

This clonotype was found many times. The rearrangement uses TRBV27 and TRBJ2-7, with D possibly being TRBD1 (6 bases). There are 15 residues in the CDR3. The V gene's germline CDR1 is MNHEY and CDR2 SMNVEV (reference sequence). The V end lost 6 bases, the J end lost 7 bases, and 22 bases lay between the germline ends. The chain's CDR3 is CASSSAGQGTGEQYF. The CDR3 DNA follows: TGTGCCAGCAGCTCCGCCGGGCAGGGGACGGGAGAGCAGTACTTC.

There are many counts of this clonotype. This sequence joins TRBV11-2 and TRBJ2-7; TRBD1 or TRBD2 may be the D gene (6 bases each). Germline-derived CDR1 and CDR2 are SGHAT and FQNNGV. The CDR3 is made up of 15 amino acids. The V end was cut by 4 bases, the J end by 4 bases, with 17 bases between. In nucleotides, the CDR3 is TGTGCCAGCAGCTCGGGGGTGGGGGCCTCGTACGAGCAGTACTTC. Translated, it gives CASSSGVGASYEQYF.

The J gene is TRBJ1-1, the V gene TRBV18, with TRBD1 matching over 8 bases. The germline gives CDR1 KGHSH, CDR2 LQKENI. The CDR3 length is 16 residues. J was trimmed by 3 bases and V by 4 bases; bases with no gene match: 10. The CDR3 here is CASSHLTQGADTEAFF. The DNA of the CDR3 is TGTGCCAGCTCACATCTCACCCAGGGGGCCGACACTGAAGCTTTCTTT.

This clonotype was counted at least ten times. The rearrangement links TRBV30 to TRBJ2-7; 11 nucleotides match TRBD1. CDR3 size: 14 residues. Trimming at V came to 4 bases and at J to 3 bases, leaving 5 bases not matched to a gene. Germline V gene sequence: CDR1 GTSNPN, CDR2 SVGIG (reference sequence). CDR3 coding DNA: TGTGCCTGGAAACGGGACAGGGGGGGCTACGAGCAGTACTTC. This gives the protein CAWKRDRGGYEQYF.